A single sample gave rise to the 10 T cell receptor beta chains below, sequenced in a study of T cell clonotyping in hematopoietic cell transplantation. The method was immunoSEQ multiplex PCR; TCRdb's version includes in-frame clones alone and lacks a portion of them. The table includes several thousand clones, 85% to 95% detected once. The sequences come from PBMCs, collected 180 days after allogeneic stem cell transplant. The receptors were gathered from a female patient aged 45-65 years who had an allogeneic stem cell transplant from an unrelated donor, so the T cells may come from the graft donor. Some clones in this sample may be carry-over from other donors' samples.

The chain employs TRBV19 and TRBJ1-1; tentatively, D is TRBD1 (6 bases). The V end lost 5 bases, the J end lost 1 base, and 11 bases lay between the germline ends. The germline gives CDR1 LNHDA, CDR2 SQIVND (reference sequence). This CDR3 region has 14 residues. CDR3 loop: CASSLAGANTEAFF. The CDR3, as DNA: TGTGCCAGTAGTCTGGCGGGGGCGAACACTGAAGCTTTCTTT.

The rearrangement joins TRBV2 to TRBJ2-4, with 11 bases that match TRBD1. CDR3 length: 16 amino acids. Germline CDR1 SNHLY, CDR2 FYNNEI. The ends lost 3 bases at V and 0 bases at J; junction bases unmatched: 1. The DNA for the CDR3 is TGTGCCAGCAGTGAGGACAGGGGGCAAGCCAAAAACATTCAGTACTTC. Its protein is CASSEDRGQAKNIQYF.

CDR3: CASSEDNPRGETQYF. CDR3 nucleotide sequence: TGTGCCAGCAGCGAAGACAATCCCAGGGGAGAGACCCAGTACTTC. The rearrangement uses TRBV5-4 and TRBJ2-5; D might be TRBD1 (6 bases). Germline assignment: CDR1 SGHNT and CDR2 YYREEE (reference sequence). Trimming took off 4 bases at V and 4 bases at J, with 17 bases between the two ends. This CDR3 contains 15 residues.

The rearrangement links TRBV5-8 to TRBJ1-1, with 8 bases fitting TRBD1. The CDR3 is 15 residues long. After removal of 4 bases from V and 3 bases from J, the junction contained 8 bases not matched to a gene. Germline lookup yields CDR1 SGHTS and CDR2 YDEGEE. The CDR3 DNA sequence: TGTGCCAGCAGCCCTAGACAGGGGTGGGACACTGAAGCTTTCTTT. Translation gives CASSPRQGWDTEAFF.

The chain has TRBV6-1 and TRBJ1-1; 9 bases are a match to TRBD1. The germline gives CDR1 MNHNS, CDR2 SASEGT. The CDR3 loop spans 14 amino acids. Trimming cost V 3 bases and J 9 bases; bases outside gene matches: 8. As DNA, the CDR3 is TGTGCCAGCAGTGAGCCGGGACAGGGCTCTCAAGCTTTCTTT. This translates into CASSEPGQGSQAFF.

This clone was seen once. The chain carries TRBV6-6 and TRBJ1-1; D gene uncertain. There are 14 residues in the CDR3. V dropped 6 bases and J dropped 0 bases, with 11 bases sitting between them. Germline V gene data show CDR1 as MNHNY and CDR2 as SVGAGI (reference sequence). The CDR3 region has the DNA TGTGCCAGCAGGGTGGACGGTATGAACACTGAAGCTTTCTTT. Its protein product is CASRVDGMNTEAFF.

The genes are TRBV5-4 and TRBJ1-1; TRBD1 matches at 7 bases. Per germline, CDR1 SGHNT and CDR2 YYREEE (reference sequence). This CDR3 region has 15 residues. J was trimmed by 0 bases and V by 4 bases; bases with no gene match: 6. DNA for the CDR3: TGTGCCAGCAGCCCCACAGGGGTGGTGAACACTGAAGCTTTCTTT. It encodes CASSPTGVVNTEAFF.

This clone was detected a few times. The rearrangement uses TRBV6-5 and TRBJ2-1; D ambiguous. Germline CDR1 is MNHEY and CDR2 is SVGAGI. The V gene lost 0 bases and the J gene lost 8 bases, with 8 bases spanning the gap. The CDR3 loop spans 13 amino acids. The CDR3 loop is CASSYSRFDEQFF. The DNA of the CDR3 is TGTGCCAGCAGTTACTCAAGGTTCGATGAGCAGTTCTTC.

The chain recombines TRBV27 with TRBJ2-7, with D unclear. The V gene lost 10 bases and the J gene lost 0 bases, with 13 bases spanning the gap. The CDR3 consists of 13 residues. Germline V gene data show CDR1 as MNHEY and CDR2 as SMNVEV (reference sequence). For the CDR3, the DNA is TGTGCCATCCGAAACCCAAGCTCCTACGAGCAGTACTTC. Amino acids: CAIRNPSSYEQYF.

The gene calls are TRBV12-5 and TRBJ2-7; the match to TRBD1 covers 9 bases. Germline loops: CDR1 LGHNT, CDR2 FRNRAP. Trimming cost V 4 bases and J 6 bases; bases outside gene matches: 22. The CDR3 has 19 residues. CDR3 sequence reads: CASGYGAGRSGQGFAEQYF. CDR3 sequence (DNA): TGTGCTAGTGGTTACGGCGCAGGGCGCAGTGGACAGGGGTTTGCCGAGCAGTACTTC. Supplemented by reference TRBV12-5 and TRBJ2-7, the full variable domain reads DARVTQTPRHKVTEMGQEVTMRCQPILGHNTVFWYRQTMMQGLELLAYFRNRAPLDDSGMPKDRFSAEMPDATLATLKIQPSEPRDSAVYFCASGYGAGRSGQGFAEQYFGPGTRLTVT.